This T cell receptor beta chain was recorded in a study of blood T cells in healthy people across ages. Next came a second PCR, run for roughly 6 to 11 cycles, which used a sample-barcoded 5' primer along with a J-beta primer mix. TCRdb passed the 5' RACE reads through MiXCR, listing each CDR3 protein once. Of hundreds of thousands of distinct CDR3 sequences listed, approximately 49% are singletons. This clonotype was seen a single time. V was shortened by 2 bases and J by 6 bases, with 16 bases between the two germline ends. Germline CDR1 and CDR2: LGHDT and YNNKEL (reference sequence). The CDR3 runs 15 residues.

The chain couples TRBV3-1 to TRBJ2-5; TRBD1 might be the D (6 bases). The source is a man younger than 40 in good health. Sequences were obtained from blood. CDR3 nucleotide sequence: TGTGCCAGCAGCCAACCCCAACAGGGTTTGAAGACCCAGTACTTC. It encodes CASSQPQQGLKTQYF.